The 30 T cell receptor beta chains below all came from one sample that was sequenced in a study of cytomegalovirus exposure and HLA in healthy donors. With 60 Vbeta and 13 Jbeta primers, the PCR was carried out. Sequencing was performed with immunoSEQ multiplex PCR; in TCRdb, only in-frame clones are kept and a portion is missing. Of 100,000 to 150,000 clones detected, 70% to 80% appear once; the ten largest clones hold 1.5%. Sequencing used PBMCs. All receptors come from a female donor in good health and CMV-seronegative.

The CDR3 nucleotides are TGTGCCATCAGTGAGACCCTAGCGGGAGTCGGGGAGCTGTTTTTT. This gives the protein CAISETLAGVGELFF. The chain combines TRBV10-3 with TRBJ2-2; 10 nucleotides line up with TRBD2. The germline CDR1 and CDR2 sequences are ENHRY and SYGVKD. J lost 7 bases, V lost 2 bases, and 4 bases had no gene match. CDR3 length: 15 amino acids.

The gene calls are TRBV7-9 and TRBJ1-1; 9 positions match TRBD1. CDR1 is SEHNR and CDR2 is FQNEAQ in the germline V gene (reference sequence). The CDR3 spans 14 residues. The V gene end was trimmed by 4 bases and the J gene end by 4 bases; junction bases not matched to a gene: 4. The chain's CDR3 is CASSYGTGTTEAFF. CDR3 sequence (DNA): TGTGCCAGCAGCTACGGGACAGGGACCACTGAAGCTTTCTTT.

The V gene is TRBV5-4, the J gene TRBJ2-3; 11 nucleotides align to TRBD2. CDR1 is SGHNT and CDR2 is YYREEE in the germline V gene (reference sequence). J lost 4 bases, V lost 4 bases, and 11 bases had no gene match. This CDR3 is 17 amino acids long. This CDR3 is CASSPGTSGREADTQYF. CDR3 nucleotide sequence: TGTGCCAGCAGCCCCGGGACTAGCGGCAGAGAGGCAGATACGCAGTATTTT.

Written as DNA, the CDR3 is TGCGCCAGCAGCTTGGACAGGGCTGGGGAGCAGTTCTTC. It yields the protein CASSLDRAGEQFF. The rearrangement uses TRBV5-1 and TRBJ2-1, with TRBD1 as a possible D gene (6 bases). This CDR3 comprises 13 residues. V was trimmed by 0 bases and J by 10 bases, leaving 11 bases between them. CDR1 and CDR2 (germline): SGHRS, YFSETQ.

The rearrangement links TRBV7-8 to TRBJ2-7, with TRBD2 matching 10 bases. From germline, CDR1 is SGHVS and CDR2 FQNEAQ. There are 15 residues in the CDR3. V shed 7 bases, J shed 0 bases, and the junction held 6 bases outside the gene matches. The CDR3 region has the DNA TGTGCCAGCACATCAAGCGGGAGGGCCTCCTACGAGCAGTACTTC. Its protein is CASTSSGRASYEQYF.

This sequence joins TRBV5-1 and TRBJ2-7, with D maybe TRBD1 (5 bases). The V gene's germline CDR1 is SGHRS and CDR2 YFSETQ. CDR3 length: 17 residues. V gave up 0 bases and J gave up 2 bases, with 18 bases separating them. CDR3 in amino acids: CASSLASGAGITYEQYF. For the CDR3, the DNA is TGCGCCAGCAGCTTGGCCTCTGGGGCAGGAATAACCTACGAGCAGTACTTC.

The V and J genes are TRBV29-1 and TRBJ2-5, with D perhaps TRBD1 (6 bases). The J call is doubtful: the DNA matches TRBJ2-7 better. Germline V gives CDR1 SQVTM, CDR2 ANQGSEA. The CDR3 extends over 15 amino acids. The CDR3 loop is CSVERQGRSSYEQYF. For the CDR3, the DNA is TGCAGCGTTGAACGGCAGGGGAGAAGCTCCTACGAGCAGTACTTC.

In DNA, the CDR3 is TGTGCCAGCACCACAGCAAACACTGAAGCTTTCTTT. The encoded protein is CASTTANTEAFF. The J gene is TRBJ1-1, the V gene TRBV6-1; D unresolved. V was shortened by 7 bases and J by 2 bases, with 8 bases between the two germline ends. CDR3 length equals 12 residues. CDR1 and CDR2 from the germline V gene are MNHNS and SASEGT.

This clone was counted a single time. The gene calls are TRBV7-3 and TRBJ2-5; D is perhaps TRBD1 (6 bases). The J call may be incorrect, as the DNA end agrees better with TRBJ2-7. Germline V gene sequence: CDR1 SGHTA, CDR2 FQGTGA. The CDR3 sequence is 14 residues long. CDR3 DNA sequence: TGTGCCAGCAGCTTCGGCCAGGGGCCCTACGAGCAGTACTTC. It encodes CASSFGQGPYEQYF.

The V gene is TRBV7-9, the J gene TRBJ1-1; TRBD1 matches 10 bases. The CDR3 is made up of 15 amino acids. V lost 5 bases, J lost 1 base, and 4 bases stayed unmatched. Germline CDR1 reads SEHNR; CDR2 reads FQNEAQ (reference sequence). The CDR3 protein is CASSDRDRGNTEAFF. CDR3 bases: TGTGCCAGCAGCGACCGGGACAGGGGGAACACTGAAGCTTTCTTT.

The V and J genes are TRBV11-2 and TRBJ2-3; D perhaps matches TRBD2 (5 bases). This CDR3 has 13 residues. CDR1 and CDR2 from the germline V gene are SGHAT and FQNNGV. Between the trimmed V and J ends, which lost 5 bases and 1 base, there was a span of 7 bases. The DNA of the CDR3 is TGTGCCAGCAGCCTGGAGGGCACAGATACGCAGTATTTT. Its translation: CASSLEGTDTQYF.

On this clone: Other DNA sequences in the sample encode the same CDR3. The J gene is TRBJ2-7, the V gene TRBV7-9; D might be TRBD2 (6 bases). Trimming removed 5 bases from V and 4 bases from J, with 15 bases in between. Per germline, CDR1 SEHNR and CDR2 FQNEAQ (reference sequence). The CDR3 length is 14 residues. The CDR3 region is CASSLGTRSYEQYF. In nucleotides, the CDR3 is TGTGCCAGCAGCCTCGGGACTCGTTCTTACGAGCAGTACTTC.

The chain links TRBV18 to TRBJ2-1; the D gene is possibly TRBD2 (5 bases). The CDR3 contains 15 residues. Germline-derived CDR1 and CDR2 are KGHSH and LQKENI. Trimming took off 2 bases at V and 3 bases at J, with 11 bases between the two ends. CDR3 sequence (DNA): TGTGCCAGCTCACCAATGGGAGTGAACTACAATGAGCAGTTCTTC. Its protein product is CASSPMGVNYNEQFF.

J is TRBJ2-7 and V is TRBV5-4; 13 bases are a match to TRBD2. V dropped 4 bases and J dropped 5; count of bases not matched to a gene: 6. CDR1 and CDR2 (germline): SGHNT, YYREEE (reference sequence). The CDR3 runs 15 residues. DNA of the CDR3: TGTGCCAGCAGCCCCACTAGCGGGAGGGCCGACGAGCAGTACTTC. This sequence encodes CASSPTSGRADEQYF.

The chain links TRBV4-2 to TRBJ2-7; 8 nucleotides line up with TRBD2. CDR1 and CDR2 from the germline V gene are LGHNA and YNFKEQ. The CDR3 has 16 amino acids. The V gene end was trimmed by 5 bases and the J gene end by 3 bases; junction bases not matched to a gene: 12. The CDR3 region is CASSSSPGLGYYEQYF. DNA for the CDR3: TGTGCCAGCAGCTCTTCACCGGGACTAGGGTACTACGAGCAGTACTTC.

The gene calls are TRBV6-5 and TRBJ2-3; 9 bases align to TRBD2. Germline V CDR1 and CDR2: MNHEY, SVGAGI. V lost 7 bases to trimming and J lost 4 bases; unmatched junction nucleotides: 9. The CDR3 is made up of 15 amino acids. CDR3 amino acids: CASTPLAGVPDTQYF. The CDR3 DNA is TGTGCCAGCACCCCGTTAGCGGGAGTTCCAGATACGCAGTATTTT.

The CDR3 sequence is CASSPPGTGGFAQYF. The DNA for the CDR3 is TGTGCCAGCAGCCCCCCCGGGACAGGGGGTTTTGCGCAGTATTTT. The rearrangement joins TRBV5-4 to TRBJ2-3; 11 nucleotides line up with TRBD1. CDR1 and CDR2 from the germline V gene are SGHNT and YYREEE (reference sequence). The CDR3 loop spans 15 amino acids. The V and J ends lost 4 bases and 10 bases, in that order; junction bases with no gene match: 11.

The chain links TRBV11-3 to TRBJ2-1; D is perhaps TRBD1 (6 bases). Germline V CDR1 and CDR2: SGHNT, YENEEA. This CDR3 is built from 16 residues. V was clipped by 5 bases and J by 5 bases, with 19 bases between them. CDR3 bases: TGTGCCAGCAGCCCAGAAAGGGGCTACAGGGACAATGAGCAGTTCTTC. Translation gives CASSPERGYRDNEQFF.

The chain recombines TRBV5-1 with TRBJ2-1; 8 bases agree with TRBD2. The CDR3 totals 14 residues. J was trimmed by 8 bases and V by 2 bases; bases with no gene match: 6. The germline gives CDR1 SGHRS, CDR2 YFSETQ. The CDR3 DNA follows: TGCGCCAGCAGCTTTGAACTAGCGGTCGATGAGCAGTTCTTC. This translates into CASSFELAVDEQFF.

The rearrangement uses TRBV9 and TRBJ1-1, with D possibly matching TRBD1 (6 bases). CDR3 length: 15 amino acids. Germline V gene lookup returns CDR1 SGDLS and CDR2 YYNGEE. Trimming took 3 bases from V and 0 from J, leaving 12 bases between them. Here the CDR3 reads CASSASGTLNTEAFF. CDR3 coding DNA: TGTGCCAGCAGCGCGTCCGGGACACTGAACACTGAAGCTTTCTTT.

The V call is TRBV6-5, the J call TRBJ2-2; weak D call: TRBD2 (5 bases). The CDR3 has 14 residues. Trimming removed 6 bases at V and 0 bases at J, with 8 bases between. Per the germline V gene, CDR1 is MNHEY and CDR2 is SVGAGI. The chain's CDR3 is CASSGNSNTGELFF. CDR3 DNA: TGTGCCAGCAGCGGGAATTCGAACACCGGGGAGCTGTTTTTT.

CDR3 nucleotide sequence: TGTGCCAGCAGCATCAGGCTAGCGGCCACAGATACGCAGTATTTT. Its protein product is CASSIRLAATDTQYF. The chain is built from TRBV9 and TRBJ2-3, with 7 bases that match TRBD2. Unmatched junction bases numbered 7, after V lost 4 bases and J lost 2 bases. The CDR3 sequence is 15 residues long. Germline V gene sequence: CDR1 SGDLS, CDR2 YYNGEE.

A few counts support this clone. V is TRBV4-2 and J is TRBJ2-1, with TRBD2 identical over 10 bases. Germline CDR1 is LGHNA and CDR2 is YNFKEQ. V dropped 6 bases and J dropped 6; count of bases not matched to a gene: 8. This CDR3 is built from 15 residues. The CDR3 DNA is TGTGCCAGCAGTCGCTCTAGCGGGAGAGGCAATGAGCAGTTCTTC. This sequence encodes CASSRSSGRGNEQFF.

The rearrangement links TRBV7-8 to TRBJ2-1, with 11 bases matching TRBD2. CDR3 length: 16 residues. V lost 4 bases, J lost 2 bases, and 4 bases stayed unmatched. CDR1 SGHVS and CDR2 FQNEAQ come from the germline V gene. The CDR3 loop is CASSSSGLAAYNEQFF. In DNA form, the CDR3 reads TGTGCCAGCAGCTCCTCGGGACTAGCGGCCTACAATGAGCAGTTCTTC.

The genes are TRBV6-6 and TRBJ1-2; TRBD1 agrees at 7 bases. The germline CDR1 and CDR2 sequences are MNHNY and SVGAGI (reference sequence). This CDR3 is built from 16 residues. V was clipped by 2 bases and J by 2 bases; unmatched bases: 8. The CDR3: CASSYVPGGSNYGYTF. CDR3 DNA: TGTGCCAGCAGTTACGTTCCAGGGGGTTCCAACTATGGCTACACCTTC.

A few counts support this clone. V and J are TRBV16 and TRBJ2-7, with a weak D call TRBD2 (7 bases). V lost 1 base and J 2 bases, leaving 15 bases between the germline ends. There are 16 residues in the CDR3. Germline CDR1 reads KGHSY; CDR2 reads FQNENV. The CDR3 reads CASSQYGRGATYEQYF. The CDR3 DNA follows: TGTGCCAGCAGCCAATATGGGAGGGGGGCCACCTACGAGCAGTACTTC.

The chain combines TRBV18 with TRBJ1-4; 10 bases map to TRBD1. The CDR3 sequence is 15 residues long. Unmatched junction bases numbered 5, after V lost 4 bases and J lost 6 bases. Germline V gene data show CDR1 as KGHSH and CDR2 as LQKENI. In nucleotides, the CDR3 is TGTGCCAGCTCACTTTCGGGACAGGGGTATGAAAAACTGTTTTTT. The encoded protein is CASSLSGQGYEKLFF. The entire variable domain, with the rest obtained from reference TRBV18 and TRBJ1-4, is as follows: NAGVMQNPRHLVRRRGQEARLRCSPMKGHSHVYWYRQLPEEGLKFMVYLQKENIIDESGMPKERFSAEFPKEGPSILRIQQVVRGDSAAYFCASSLSGQGYEKLFFGSGTQLSVL.

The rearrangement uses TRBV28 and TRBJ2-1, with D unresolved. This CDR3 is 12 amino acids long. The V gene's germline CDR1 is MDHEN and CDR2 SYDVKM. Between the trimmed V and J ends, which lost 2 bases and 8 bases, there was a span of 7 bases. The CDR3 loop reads CASSLLEDEQFF. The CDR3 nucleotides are TGTGCCAGCAGTTTACTAGAAGATGAGCAGTTCTTC. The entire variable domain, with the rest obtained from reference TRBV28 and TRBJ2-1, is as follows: DVKVTQSSRYLVKRTGEKVFLECVQDMDHENMFWYRQDPGLGLRLIYFSYDVKMKEKGDIPEGYSVSREKKERFSLILESASTNQTSMYLCASSLLEDEQFFGPGTRLTVL.

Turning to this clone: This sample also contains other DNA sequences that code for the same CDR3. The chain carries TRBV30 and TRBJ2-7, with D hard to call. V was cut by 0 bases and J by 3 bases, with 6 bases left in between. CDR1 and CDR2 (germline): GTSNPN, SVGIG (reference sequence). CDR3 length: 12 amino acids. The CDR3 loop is CAWSVNSYEQYF. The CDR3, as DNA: TGTGCCTGGAGTGTAAACAGCTACGAGCAGTACTTC.

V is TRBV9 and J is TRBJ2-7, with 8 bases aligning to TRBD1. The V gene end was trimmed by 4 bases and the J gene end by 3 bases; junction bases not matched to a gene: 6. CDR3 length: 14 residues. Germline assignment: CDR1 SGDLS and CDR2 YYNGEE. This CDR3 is CASSPWDRFYEQYF. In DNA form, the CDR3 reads TGTGCCAGCAGCCCCTGGGACAGGTTCTACGAGCAGTACTTC. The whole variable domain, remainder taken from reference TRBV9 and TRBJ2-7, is DSGVTQTPKHLITATGQRVTLRCSPRSGDLSVYWYQQSLDQGLQFLIQYYNGEERAKGNILERFSAQQFPDLHSELNLSSLELGDSALYFCASSPWDRFYEQYFGPGTRLTVT.